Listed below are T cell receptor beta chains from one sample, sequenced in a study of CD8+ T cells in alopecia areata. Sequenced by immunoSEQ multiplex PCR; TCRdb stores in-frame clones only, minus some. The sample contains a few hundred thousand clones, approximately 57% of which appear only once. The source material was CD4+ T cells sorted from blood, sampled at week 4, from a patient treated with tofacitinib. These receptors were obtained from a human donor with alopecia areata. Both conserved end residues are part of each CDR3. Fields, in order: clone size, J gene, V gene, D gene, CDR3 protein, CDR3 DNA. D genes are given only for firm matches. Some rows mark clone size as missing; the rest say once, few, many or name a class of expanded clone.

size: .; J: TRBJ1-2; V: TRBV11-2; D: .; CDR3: CASSLSRDYGYTF; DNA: TGTGCCAGCAGCTTGTCCAGGGACTATGGCTACACCTTC
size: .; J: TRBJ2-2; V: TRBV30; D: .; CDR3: CAWSVRRGNTGELFF; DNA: TGTGCCTGGAGTGTTCGGCGGGGGAACACCGGGGAGCTGTTTTTT
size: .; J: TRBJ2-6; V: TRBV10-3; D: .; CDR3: CAISPPNGANVLTF; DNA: TGTGCCATCAGCCCCCCGAATGGGGCCAACGTCCTGACTTTC
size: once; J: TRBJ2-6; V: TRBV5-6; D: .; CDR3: CASSFGDSGANVLTF; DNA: TGTGCCAGCAGCTTTGGAGACTCTGGGGCCAACGTCCTGACTTTC
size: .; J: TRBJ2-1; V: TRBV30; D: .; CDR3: CAWSTVRNEQFF; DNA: TGTGCCTGGAGTACGGTGAGGAATGAGCAGTTCTTC
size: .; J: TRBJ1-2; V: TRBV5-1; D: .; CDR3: CASSLDSGVDGYTF; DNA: TGCGCCAGCAGCTTGGACAGCGGAGTAGATGGCTACACCTTC
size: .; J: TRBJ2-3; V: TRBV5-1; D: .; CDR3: CASSLIGAFTDTQYF; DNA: TGCGCCAGCAGCTTGATCGGGGCATTCACAGATACGCAGTATTTT
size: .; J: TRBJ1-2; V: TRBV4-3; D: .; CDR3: CASSQNVGLQYGYTF; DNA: TGCGCCAGCAGCCAAAATGTGGGACTACAATATGGCTACACCTTC
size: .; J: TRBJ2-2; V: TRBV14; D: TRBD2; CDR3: CASRRGTSGTGELFF; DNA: TGTGCCAGCAGGCGGGGGACCTCGGGCACCGGGGAGCTGTTTTTT
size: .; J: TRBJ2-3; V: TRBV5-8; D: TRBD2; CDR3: CASSLVRGLADTQYF; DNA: TGTGCCAGCAGCTTGGTTAGGGGACTAGCGGATACGCAGTATTTT
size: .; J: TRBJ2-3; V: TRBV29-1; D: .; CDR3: CSVVLRGRPASGDTQYF; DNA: TGCAGCGTTGTCCTAAGGGGACGCCCTGCCTCCGGTGATACGCAGTATTTT
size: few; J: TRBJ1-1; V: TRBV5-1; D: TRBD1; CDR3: CASSMTGVMNTEAFF; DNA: TGCGCCAGCAGCATGACAGGGGTTATGAACACTGAAGCTTTCTTT